The 8 T cell receptor beta chains given below trace back to one sample, sequenced in a study of blood T cell repertoires in COVID-19. The table came from immunoSEQ multiplex PCR; TCRdb's copy has only in-frame clones and leaves some out. The sample has around 66,000 clones; approximately 87% are singletons. The sequenced sample consisted of peripheral blood. These receptors were taken from a man aged 55 to 70 with acute or convalescent COVID-19.

The rearrangement uses TRBV6-2 or TRBV6-3 and TRBJ2-4, with D possibly matching TRBD1 (6 bases). The CDR3 contains 17 residues. CDR1 is MNHEY and CDR2 is SVGEGT in the germline V gene. V lost 2 bases and J 0 bases, leaving 14 bases between the germline ends. The CDR3 here is CASSYLTGSPAKNIQYF. The CDR3 DNA reads as TGTGCCAGCAGTTACCTCACAGGGTCCCCAGCCAAAAACATTCAGTACTTC.

J is TRBJ2-5 and V is TRBV5-1; 9 nucleotides match TRBD1. J gave up 5 bases and V 4 bases, and 15 bases lay outside the gene matches. This CDR3 contains 17 residues. The germline V gene encodes CDR1 SGHRS and CDR2 YFSETQ. The CDR3 region is CASSVALGQGKGETQYF. CDR3 nucleotide sequence: TGCGCCAGCAGCGTCGCCCTGGGACAGGGTAAGGGGGAGACCCAGTACTTC.

The V call is TRBV9, the J call TRBJ2-2; D remains ambiguous. The V end was cut by 0 bases, the J end by 4 bases, with 16 bases between. The germline gives CDR1 SGDLS, CDR2 YYNGEE. CDR3 length: 17 residues. In DNA, the CDR3 is TGTGCCAGCAGCGTAGATTTGGAGAGAGTGGTCACCGGGGAGCTGTTTTTT. Its translation is CASSVDLERVVTGELFF.

This clone was observed a few times. The genes are TRBV5-8 and TRBJ1-1; no clear D gene. Germline loops: CDR1 SGHTS, CDR2 YDEGEE. This CDR3 is 14 amino acids long. V lost 0 bases, J lost 5 bases, and 11 bases lay in between. CDR3 amino acids: CASSLAPLLTEAFF. CDR3 in DNA: TGTGCCAGCAGCTTGGCCCCCCTGTTAACTGAAGCTTTCTTT.

This clone was seen a few times. V usage is TRBV15 and J usage is TRBJ1-2; 8 positions match TRBD1. Germline CDR1 and CDR2: LNHNV and YYDKDF (reference sequence). With 2 bases clipped from V and 5 bases from J, the junction kept 7 bases outside the gene matches. The CDR3 runs 15 residues. The CDR3 here is CATSRTVTGEYGYTF. The CDR3 DNA reads as TGTGCCACCAGCAGAACTGTGACAGGGGAGTATGGCTACACCTTC.

This chain links TRBV5-4 with TRBJ1-3, with 9 bases identical to TRBD1. Germline V gives CDR1 SGHNT, CDR2 YYREEE (reference sequence). With 4 bases clipped from V and 4 bases from J, the junction kept 3 bases outside the gene matches. The CDR3 is 14 residues long. The CDR3 spells CASSTGTGGNTIYF. DNA for the CDR3: TGTGCCAGCAGCACCGGGACAGGGGGAAACACCATATATTTT.

The gene calls are TRBV6-5 and TRBJ2-1; TRBD2 aligns across 8 bases. Germline CDR1 MNHEY, CDR2 SVGAGI. The CDR3 consists of 13 residues. V gave up 6 bases and J gave up 9 bases; unmatched junction bases: 7. The DNA for the CDR3 is TGTGCCAGCAGCGGCGGGGGGCTCACTGAGCAGTTCTTC. It yields the protein CASSGGGLTEQFF.

Only a few counts were recorded for this clone. This chain joins TRBV19 and TRBJ2-1; D call uncertain. The CDR3 is 13 amino acids. Germline CDR1 and CDR2: LNHDA and SQIVND (reference sequence). V gave up 4 bases and J gave up 4 bases, with 8 bases separating them. CDR3 coding DNA: TGTGCCAGTAGTAAACTCGTTTACAATGAGCAGTTCTTC. The encoded protein is CASSKLVYNEQFF. The entire variable domain, with the rest obtained from reference TRBV19 and TRBJ2-1, is as follows: DGGITQSPKYLFRKEGQNVTLSCEQNLNHDAMYWYRQDPGQGLRLIYYSQIVNDFQKGDIAEGYSVSREKKESFPLTVTSAQKNPTAFYLCASSKLVYNEQFFGPGTRLTVL.